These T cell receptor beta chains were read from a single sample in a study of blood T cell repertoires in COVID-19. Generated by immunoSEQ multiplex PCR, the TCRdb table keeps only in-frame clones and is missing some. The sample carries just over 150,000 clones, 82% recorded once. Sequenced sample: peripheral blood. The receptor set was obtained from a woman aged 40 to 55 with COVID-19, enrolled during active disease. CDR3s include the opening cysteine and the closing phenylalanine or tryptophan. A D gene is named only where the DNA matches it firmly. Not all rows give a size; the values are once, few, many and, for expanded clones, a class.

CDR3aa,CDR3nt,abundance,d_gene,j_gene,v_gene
CASPFFSGQNTDTQYF,TGTGCCAGCCCTTTTTTCTCGGGACAGAACACAGATACGCAGTATTTT,-,-,TRBJ2-3,TRBV21-1
CASRGLGGIEAFF,TGTGCCAGCAGGGGACTCGGGGGTATCGAAGCTTTCTTT,-,-,TRBJ1-1,TRBV12-3/TRBV12-4
CAWVTGGNSPLHF,TGTGCCTGGGTAACAGGGGGCAATTCACCCCTCCACTTT,-,TRBD1,TRBJ1-6,TRBV30
CAWGTGGWKTQYF,TGTGCCTGGGGGACAGGGGGCTGGAAGACCCAGTACTTC,few,TRBD1,TRBJ2-5,TRBV30
CATSDSRRVAGVEQFF,TGTGCCACCAGTGATTCCCGGAGGGTAGCGGGAGTAGAGCAGTTCTTC,-,TRBD2,TRBJ2-1,TRBV24-1
CATSRDRTNTGELFF,TGTGCCACCTCAAGAGACAGGACGAACACCGGGGAGCTGTTTTTT,-,-,TRBJ2-2,TRBV6-5
CAPGTGGSGANVLTF,TGTGCCCCCGGGACAGGGGGCTCTGGGGCCAACGTCCTGACTTTC,-,TRBD1,TRBJ2-6,TRBV2
CASSPGLAGGRGEQYF,TGTGCCAGCAGTCCGGGACTAGCGGGAGGGCGAGGCGAGCAGTACTTC,-,TRBD2,TRBJ2-7,TRBV27
CASSQVVAGGVGRAYGYTF,TGTGCCAGCAGCCAAGTTGTTGCGGGAGGAGTAGGGAGAGCCTATGGCTACACCTTC,-,-,TRBJ1-2,TRBV4-2
CASSLRLAGREQYF,TGTGCCAGCAGCCTGAGACTAGCGGGACGAGAGCAGTACTTC,-,TRBD2,TRBJ2-7,TRBV7-9
CASSPFFRGEAFF,TGTGCCAGCAGTCCCTTTTTCAGGGGTGAAGCTTTCTTT,-,-,TRBJ1-1,TRBV6-5
CASSELTGGAGELFF,TGTGCCAGCAGTGAATTGACTGGAGGGGCCGGGGAGCTGTTTTTT,-,-,TRBJ2-2,TRBV6-1
CASSDGSNQPQHF,TGTGCCAGCAGTGACGGGAGCAATCAGCCCCAGCATTTT,-,-,TRBJ1-5,TRBV2
CASSEASGRIGELFF,TGTGCCAGCAGCGAGGCTAGCGGGAGAATCGGGGAGCTGTTTTTT,-,TRBD2,TRBJ2-2,TRBV3-1/TRBV3-2
CASSSGEGQNTGELFF,TGTGCCAGCAGCTCGGGGGAAGGACAGAACACCGGGGAGCTGTTTTTT,few,-,TRBJ2-2,TRBV7-9
CASSLTGGEKLFF,TGCGCCAGCAGCCTAACCGGGGGGGAAAAACTGTTTTTT,once,-,TRBJ1-4,TRBV4-1
CSVKLFQGVTEAFF,TGCAGCGTTAAATTGTTTCAGGGGGTCACTGAAGCTTTCTTT,-,TRBD1,TRBJ1-1,TRBV29-1
CASRTTGTGLGGYTF,TGTGCCAGCAGAACAACCGGGACAGGGTTAGGTGGCTACACCTTC,-,TRBD1,TRBJ1-2,TRBV3-1/TRBV3-2
CASSLNPGNTGELFF,TGTGCCAGCAGCTTAAATCCAGGGAACACCGGGGAGCTGTTTTTT,-,-,TRBJ2-2,TRBV7-3
CASSRSDSGANVLTF,TGTGCCAGCAGCCGCTCAGACTCTGGGGCCAACGTCCTGACTTTC,-,-,TRBJ2-6,TRBV3-1/TRBV3-2
CANSLSRNTEAFF,TGTGCCAACAGTTTATCCAGGAACACTGAAGCTTTCTTT,-,-,TRBJ1-1,TRBV12-3/TRBV12-4
CASSLRGWSGNTIYF,TGTGCCAGCAGCTTAAGGGGGTGGTCTGGAAACACCATATATTTT,-,-,TRBJ1-3,TRBV5-6
CASSQARGQGPEQYF,TGTGCCAGCAGCCAAGCCCGGGGACAGGGCCCCGAGCAGTACTTC,-,TRBD1,TRBJ2-7,TRBV14
CASSLDRDRDVGAFF,TGCGCCAGCAGCCTCGACCGGGACAGGGATGTTGGTGCTTTCTTT,-,TRBD1,TRBJ1-1,TRBV4-1
CASRQYGGDTQYF,TGTGCCAGCAGACAATACGGGGGAGATACGCAGTATTTT,-,-,TRBJ2-3,TRBV6-1
CASSKRGYGYTF,TGTGCCAGCAGCAAAAGGGGCTATGGCTACACCTTC,few,-,TRBJ1-2,TRBV21-1
CASSSFSYNEQFF,TGTGCCAGCAGTTCCTTCTCTTACAATGAGCAGTTCTTC,-,-,TRBJ2-1,TRBV6-2/TRBV6-3
CASSQRQGGDGYTF,TGTGCCAGCAGCCAGCGACAGGGAGGCGATGGCTACACCTTC,-,TRBD1,TRBJ1-2,TRBV3-1/TRBV3-2